Described below is a single TCR beta chain sequence and its context. The V segment lost 3 bases and the J segment 4 bases; nucleotides outside the gene matches: 1. Germline V CDR1 and CDR2: KGHSH, LQKENI. The CDR3 totals 14 residues. Original analysis: Estimation of nucleated cell counts relied on the amplification of reference gene primers. Assay: immunoSEQ multiplex PCR; the TCRdb copy retains only in-frame clones and omits some. D and trimming come from the DNA, and the V and J calls and clone size come from that table. This table holds 35,000 or so clones, just over 90% found once. This sample was taken from a study of blood T cell repertoires in COVID-19. Across the study: Both acute and convalescent COVID-19 samples were obtained from the United States, Italy and Spain. In each case, the material was cDNA or gDNA derived from T cells, B-cell-depleted T cells, or PBMCs.

The TCR comes from a human donor in a cohort sampled during active COVID-19. The rearrangement uses TRBV18 and TRBJ2-2; 8 bases are shared with TRBD2. The sequencing sample was made of peripheral blood. The CDR3 DNA follows: TGTGCCAGCTCACCTGGACTAGCCACCGGGGAGCTGTTTTTT. This encodes CASSPGLATGELFF.